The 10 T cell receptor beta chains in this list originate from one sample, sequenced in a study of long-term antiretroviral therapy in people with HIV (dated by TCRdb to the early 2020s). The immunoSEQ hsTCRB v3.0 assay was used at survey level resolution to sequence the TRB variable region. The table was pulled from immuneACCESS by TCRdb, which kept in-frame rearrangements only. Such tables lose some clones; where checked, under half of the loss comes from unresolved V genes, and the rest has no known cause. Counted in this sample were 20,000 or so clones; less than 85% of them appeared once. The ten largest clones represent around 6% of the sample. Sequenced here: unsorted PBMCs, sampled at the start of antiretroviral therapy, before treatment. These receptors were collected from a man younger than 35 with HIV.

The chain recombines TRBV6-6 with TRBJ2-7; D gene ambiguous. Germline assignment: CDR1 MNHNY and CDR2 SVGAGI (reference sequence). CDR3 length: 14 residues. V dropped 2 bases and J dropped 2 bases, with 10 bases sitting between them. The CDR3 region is CASSYGGRAYEQYF. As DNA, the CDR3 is TGTGCCAGCAGTTACGGTGGCAGAGCCTACGAGCAGTACTTC.

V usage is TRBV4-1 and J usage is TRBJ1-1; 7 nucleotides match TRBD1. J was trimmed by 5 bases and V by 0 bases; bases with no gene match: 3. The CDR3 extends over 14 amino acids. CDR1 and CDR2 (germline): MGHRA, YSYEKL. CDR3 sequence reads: CASSQESGGTEAFF. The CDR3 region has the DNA TGCGCCAGCAGCCAAGAGTCAGGGGGAACTGAAGCTTTCTTT.

CDR3 in DNA: TGTGCCACCAGCAGAGGCCCGGTAAGACCGGGACAGGGTGACGAGCAGTACTTC. It specifies CATSRGPVRPGQGDEQYF. This chain connects TRBV15 to TRBJ2-7; 9 bases map to TRBD1. The V gene end was trimmed by 1 base and the J gene end by 5 bases; junction bases not matched to a gene: 15. CDR1 and CDR2 (germline): LNHNV, YYDKDF (reference sequence). CDR3 size: 18 residues.

The DNA for the CDR3 is TGTGCCAGTAGTGAAGGACAGGGGACCTACGAGCAGTACTTC. Translating gives CASSEGQGTYEQYF. The chain combines TRBV19 with TRBJ2-7; TRBD1 matches 9 bases. This CDR3 is built from 14 residues. CDR1 and CDR2 (germline): LNHDA, SQIVND (reference sequence). The ends lost 5 bases at V and 2 bases at J; junction bases unmatched: 4.

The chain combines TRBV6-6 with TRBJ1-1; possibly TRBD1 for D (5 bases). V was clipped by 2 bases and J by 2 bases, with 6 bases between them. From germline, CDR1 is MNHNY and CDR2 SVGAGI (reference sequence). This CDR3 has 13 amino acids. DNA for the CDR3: TGTGCCAGCAGTTACAGGGGTAACACTGAAGCTTTCTTT. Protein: CASSYRGNTEAFF.

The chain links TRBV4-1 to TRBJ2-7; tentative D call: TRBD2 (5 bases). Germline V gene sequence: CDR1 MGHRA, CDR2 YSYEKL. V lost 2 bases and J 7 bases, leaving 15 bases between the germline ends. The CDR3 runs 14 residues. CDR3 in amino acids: CASSQPDATGEQYF. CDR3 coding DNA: TGCGCCAGCAGCCAACCGGACGCTACGGGGGAGCAGTACTTC.

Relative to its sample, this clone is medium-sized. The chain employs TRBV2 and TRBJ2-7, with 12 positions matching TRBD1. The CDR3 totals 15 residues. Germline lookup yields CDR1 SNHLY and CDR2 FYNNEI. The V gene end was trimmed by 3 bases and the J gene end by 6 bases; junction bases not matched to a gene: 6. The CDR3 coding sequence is TGTGCCAGCAGTGATAAGGGGACAGGGGGCTTCGAGCAGTACTTC. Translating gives CASSDKGTGGFEQYF.

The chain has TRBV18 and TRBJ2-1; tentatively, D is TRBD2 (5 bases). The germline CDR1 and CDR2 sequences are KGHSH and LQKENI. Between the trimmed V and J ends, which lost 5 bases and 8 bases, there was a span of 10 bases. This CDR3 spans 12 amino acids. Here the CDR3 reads CASSTRSHEQFF. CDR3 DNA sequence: TGTGCCAGCTCAACTAGGTCCCATGAGCAGTTCTTC. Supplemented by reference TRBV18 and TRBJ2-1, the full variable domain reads NAGVMQNPRHLVRRRGQEARLRCSPMKGHSHVYWYRQLPEEGLKFMVYLQKENIIDESGMPKERFSAEFPKEGPSILRIQQVVRGDSAAYFCASSTRSHEQFFGPGTRLTVL.

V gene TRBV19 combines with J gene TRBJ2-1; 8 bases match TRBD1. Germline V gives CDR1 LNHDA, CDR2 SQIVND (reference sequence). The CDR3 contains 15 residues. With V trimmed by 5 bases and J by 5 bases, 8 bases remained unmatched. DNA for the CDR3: TGTGCCAGTAGTTGGACAGGGATTAGAGACAATGAGCAGTTCTTC. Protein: CASSWTGIRDNEQFF.

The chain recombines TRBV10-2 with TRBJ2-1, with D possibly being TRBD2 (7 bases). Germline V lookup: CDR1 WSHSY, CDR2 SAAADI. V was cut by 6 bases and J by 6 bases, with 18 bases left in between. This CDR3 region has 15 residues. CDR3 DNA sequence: TGCGCCAGCAGCCCAACGAGGGGGGGAGGCAATGAGCAGTTCTTC. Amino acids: CASSPTRGGGNEQFF.